The rows below give T cell receptor beta chains drawn from one sample of a study of blood T cell repertoires in COVID-19. Produced via immunoSEQ multiplex PCR; TCRdb's table is partial and in-frame only. The sample yields about 220,000 clones, around 86% seen once. Sequencing was done on a sample of PBMCs or T cells enriched from blood (not recorded which). Source of these receptors: a woman aged 40 to 50 with acute COVID-19. Each CDR3 is given with its conserved first and last residue. The order of the fields is CDR3 protein, CDR3 DNA, D gene, V gene, clone size, J gene. The D gene is left open where the match is weak. The size field is filled for only some rows; it gives once, few, many or a size class.

CDR3: CATGLTVNTEAFF; DNA: TGTGCCACGGGTCTCACTGTAAACACTGAAGCTTTCTTT; D: NA; V: TRBV19; size: NA; J: TRBJ1-1
CDR3: CASSLESSTGVRGYTF; DNA: TGTGCCAGCAGCTTAGAGTCCTCAACAGGGGTGCGCGGCTACACCTTC; D: TRBD1; V: TRBV7-8; size: once; J: TRBJ1-2
CDR3: CASSKGGAGELFF; DNA: TGTGCCAGCAGCAAAGGGGGAGCAGGGGAGCTGTTTTTT; D: NA; V: TRBV21-1; size: NA; J: TRBJ2-2
CDR3: CASGRLTDRFYEQYF; DNA: TGTGCCAGCGGGCGCCTAACAGACCGGTTCTACGAGCAGTACTTC; D: NA; V: TRBV3-1/TRBV3-2; size: NA; J: TRBJ2-7
CDR3: CASSQMDRGSGYTF; DNA: TGTGCCAGCAGCCAAATGGACAGGGGCTCTGGCTACACCTTC; D: TRBD1; V: TRBV3-1/TRBV3-2; size: NA; J: TRBJ1-2
CDR3: CASSDQTRGRGQPQHF; DNA: TGTGCCAGCAGTGACCAAACCAGGGGTCGGGGCCAGCCCCAGCATTTT; D: NA; V: TRBV6-1; size: NA; J: TRBJ1-5
CDR3: CASSEVSGGAGNTIYF; DNA: TGTGCCAGCAGTGAAGTCAGCGGGGGGGCAGGAAACACCATATATTTT; D: NA; V: TRBV6-1; size: NA; J: TRBJ1-3
CDR3: CATSDSGGAYNEQFF; DNA: TGTGCCACCAGTGATAGCGGGGGGGCGTACAATGAGCAGTTCTTC; D: TRBD2; V: TRBV24-1; size: NA; J: TRBJ2-1
CDR3: CASSHTGLNTEAFF; DNA: TGTGCCAGTAGTCATACAGGGCTGAACACTGAAGCTTTCTTT; D: NA; V: TRBV19; size: NA; J: TRBJ1-1
CDR3: CASGSGTGHNEQFF; DNA: TGTGCTAGTGGTTCGGGGACAGGCCACAATGAGCAGTTCTTC; D: TRBD1; V: TRBV12-5; size: NA; J: TRBJ2-1
CDR3: CASSSRHAGAHSNYGYTF; DNA: TGTGCCAGCAGCTCCCGGCATGCAGGCGCTCATTCTAACTATGGCTACACCTTC; D: NA; V: TRBV7-8; size: NA; J: TRBJ1-2
CDR3: CASCSDSYSNQPQHF; DNA: TGTGCCAGCTGCTCGGACAGCTATAGCAATCAGCCCCAGCATTTT; D: NA; V: TRBV6-5; size: NA; J: TRBJ1-5
CDR3: CASSSTRTGRAYEQYF; DNA: TGTGCCAGTAGTAGCACTCGGACAGGTCGGGCCTACGAGCAGTACTTC; D: TRBD1; V: TRBV19; size: NA; J: TRBJ2-7
CDR3: CASTPFLAGSGNTIYF; DNA: TGTGCCAGTACCCCATTTCTTGCAGGCTCTGGAAACACCATATATTTT; D: NA; V: TRBV19; size: NA; J: TRBJ1-3
CDR3: CASSLDHRGLEAFF; DNA: TGTGCCAGCAGCTTAGACCATAGGGGCCTTGAAGCTTTCTTT; D: NA; V: TRBV7-9; size: once; J: TRBJ1-1
CDR3: CASSERLQGSVYGYTF; DNA: TGTGCCAGCAGCGAACGCCTACAGGGGAGCGTCTATGGCTACACCTTC; D: TRBD1; V: TRBV6-1; size: few; J: TRBJ1-2
CDR3: CASSQAVLGSLNEKLFF; DNA: TGCGCCAGCAGCCAAGCAGTCCTAGGCAGCCTCAATGAAAAACTGTTTTTT; D: NA; V: TRBV4-1; size: NA; J: TRBJ1-4
CDR3: CASSARVGANTEAFF; DNA: TGTGCCAGCAGCGCCCGGGTGGGGGCGAACACTGAAGCTTTCTTT; D: NA; V: TRBV7-3; size: NA; J: TRBJ1-1
CDR3: CASSYEGFSYGYTF; DNA: TGTGCCAGCAGTTACGAGGGTTTTAGCTATGGCTACACCTTC; D: NA; V: TRBV6-6; size: NA; J: TRBJ1-2
CDR3: CASSKGQGSTGELFF; DNA: TGTGCCAGTAGTAAGGGTCAGGGGAGCACCGGGGAGCTGTTTTTT; D: NA; V: TRBV19; size: NA; J: TRBJ2-2
CDR3: CASSYGAGTEAFF; DNA: TGTGCCAGCAGTTACGGTGCAGGCACTGAAGCTTTCTTT; D: NA; V: TRBV6-2/TRBV6-3; size: NA; J: TRBJ1-1
CDR3: CASSRLGQEIGKLFF; DNA: TGTGCCAGCAGCCGCTTGGGACAGGAGATCGGGAAACTGTTTTTT; D: TRBD1; V: TRBV5-5; size: NA; J: TRBJ1-4
CDR3: CASSPRTGGAEAFF; DNA: TGTGCCAGTAGTCCGAGGACAGGGGGGGCTGAAGCTTTCTTT; D: TRBD1; V: TRBV19; size: NA; J: TRBJ1-1
CDR3: CASSLDIFGGTEAFF; DNA: TGTGCCAGCAGCTTGGACATTTTCGGAGGCACTGAAGCTTTCTTT; D: NA; V: TRBV5-5; size: NA; J: TRBJ1-1
CDR3: CAWRQNTEAFF; DNA: TGTGCCTGGAGACAGAACACTGAAGCTTTCTTT; D: NA; V: TRBV30; size: NA; J: TRBJ1-1
CDR3: CASSQAPPSGGFYNEQFF; DNA: TGCGCCAGCAGCCAAGCCCCGCCTAGCGGGGGTTTCTACAATGAGCAGTTCTTC; D: TRBD2; V: TRBV4-3; size: few; J: TRBJ2-1
CDR3: CASSEIQRQGAGGYTF; DNA: TGTGCCAGCAGTGAAATCCAGCGACAGGGGGCCGGTGGCTACACCTTC; D: TRBD1; V: TRBV2; size: once; J: TRBJ1-2
CDR3: CASSQDRGVTYGYTF; DNA: TGTGCCAGCAGCCAGGACAGGGGAGTGACCTATGGCTACACCTTC; D: TRBD1; V: TRBV4-2; size: NA; J: TRBJ1-2
CDR3: CASSENGSNQPQHF; DNA: TGTGCCAGCAGTGAAAACGGGAGCAATCAGCCCCAGCATTTT; D: NA; V: TRBV6-1; size: NA; J: TRBJ1-5
CDR3: CASSPGHHGNTIYF; DNA: TGTGCCAGCAGCCCGGGACACCACGGAAACACCATATATTTT; D: NA; V: TRBV7-6; size: NA; J: TRBJ1-3
CDR3: CSVFTGAGTEAFF; DNA: TGCAGCGTTTTTACAGGGGCGGGCACTGAAGCTTTCTTT; D: TRBD1; V: TRBV29-1; size: NA; J: TRBJ1-1
CDR3: CASSPGQGNYGYTF; DNA: TGTGCCAGCAGCCCGGGACAGGGTAACTATGGCTACACCTTC; D: TRBD1; V: TRBV25-1; size: NA; J: TRBJ1-2
CDR3: CASSETPGDGYTF; DNA: TGCGCCAGCAGTGAGACCCCAGGGGATGGCTACACCTTC; D: NA; V: TRBV10-1; size: NA; J: TRBJ1-2
CDR3: CASSPPGLGANVLTF; DNA: TGTGCCAGTTCCCCGCCAGGCTTGGGGGCCAACGTCCTGACTTTC; D: NA; V: TRBV19; size: once; J: TRBJ2-6
CDR3: CASSPIISGYTF; DNA: TGTGCCAGCAGCCCTATTATCTCGGGCTACACCTTC; D: NA; V: TRBV12-3/TRBV12-4; size: NA; J: TRBJ1-2
CDR3: CASGPRDGGAHYGYTF; DNA: TGTGCTAGTGGTCCCCGTGATGGGGGCGCCCACTATGGCTACACCTTC; D: NA; V: TRBV12-5; size: NA; J: TRBJ1-2
CDR3: CASSRTSGGTYEQYF; DNA: TGTGCCAGCAGTCGGACTAGCGGGGGTACCTACGAGCAGTACTTC; D: TRBD2; V: TRBV6-5; size: once; J: TRBJ2-7
CDR3: CASSPTAGNTEAFF; DNA: TGTGCCAGCAGCCCGACCGCGGGCAACACTGAAGCTTTCTTT; D: NA; V: TRBV11-3; size: NA; J: TRBJ1-1
CDR3: CASSYRATDTQYF; DNA: TGCGCCAGCAGCTACAGGGCCACAGATACGCAGTATTTT; D: NA; V: TRBV4-1; size: few; J: TRBJ2-3
CDR3: CASSIPGGVRTEAFF; DNA: TGTGCCAGTAGTATCCCCGGAGGGGTCCGAACTGAAGCTTTCTTT; D: NA; V: TRBV19; size: NA; J: TRBJ1-1
CDR3: CASSLGTGLGGGQPQHF; DNA: TGTGCCAGCAGCTTAGGTACGGGGCTTGGGGGAGGGCAGCCCCAGCATTTT; D: NA; V: TRBV7-8; size: NA; J: TRBJ1-5
CDR3: CASSLRSATLSDTQYF; DNA: TGTGCCAGCAGCTTACGGTCGGCTACCCTTAGCGATACGCAGTATTTT; D: NA; V: TRBV7-2; size: NA; J: TRBJ2-3
CDR3: CASSQARTGTGAGNTIYF; DNA: TGTGCCAGCAGCCAAGCGCGGACCGGGACAGGGGCTGGAAACACCATATATTTT; D: TRBD1; V: TRBV4-2; size: NA; J: TRBJ1-3
CDR3: CASSQGHPSYEQYF; DNA: TGTGCCAGCAGCCAGGGACACCCTTCCTACGAGCAGTACTTC; D: NA; V: TRBV14; size: NA; J: TRBJ2-7
CDR3: CASSLGRVTYEQYF; DNA: TGTGCCAGCAGCTTAGGCAGGGTAACCTACGAGCAGTACTTC; D: NA; V: TRBV13; size: NA; J: TRBJ2-7
CDR3: CASSQAGTGLSPLHF; DNA: TGCGCCAGCAGCCAGGCCGGGACAGGTCTTTCACCCCTCCACTTT; D: TRBD1; V: TRBV4-1; size: NA; J: TRBJ1-6
CDR3: CASRNTGGRNTIYF; DNA: TGTGCCAGCAGGAATACAGGGGGAAGAAACACCATATATTTT; D: TRBD1; V: TRBV6-4; size: once; J: TRBJ1-3
CDR3: CSVAPRQGPEQFF; DNA: TGCAGCGTTGCACCCCGACAGGGACCTGAGCAGTTCTTC; D: TRBD1; V: TRBV29-1; size: few; J: TRBJ2-1
CDR3: CASSPFNPGQGNSPLHF; DNA: TGTGCCAGCTCACCATTTAACCCAGGACAGGGAAATTCACCCCTCCACTTT; D: TRBD1; V: TRBV18; size: NA; J: TRBJ1-6
CDR3: CASTNGQGAYEQYF; DNA: TGTGCCAGCACCAACGGACAGGGGGCCTACGAGCAGTACTTC; D: TRBD1; V: TRBV6-5; size: NA; J: TRBJ2-7
CDR3: CASSLIPEGVANEQFF; DNA: TGTGCCAGCAGCTTGATACCAGAAGGGGTGGCCAATGAGCAGTTCTTC; D: NA; V: TRBV7-8; size: NA; J: TRBJ2-1
CDR3: CASSEGVRNKGYTF; DNA: TGTGCCAGCAGTGAGGGAGTCAGGAATAAGGGCTACACCTTC; D: NA; V: TRBV2; size: NA; J: TRBJ1-2
CDR3: CASRRGNEQFF; DNA: TGTGCCAGCAGACGGGGGAATGAGCAGTTCTTC; D: NA; V: TRBV7-9; size: NA; J: TRBJ2-1
CDR3: CASSQIRGSYNSPLHF; DNA: TGTGCCAGCAGCCAAATCCGAGGATCCTATAATTCACCCCTCCACTTT; D: NA; V: TRBV3-1/TRBV3-2; size: NA; J: TRBJ1-6
CDR3: CASSPSGTSGGPVRDQYF; DNA: TGTGCCAGTAGTCCCTCTGGGACTAGCGGGGGACCCGTAAGGGACCAGTACTTC; D: TRBD2; V: TRBV19; size: NA; J: TRBJ2-5
CDR3: CATSRSGRYEQYF; DNA: TGTGCCACCAGCAGATCTGGGAGATACGAGCAGTACTTC; D: NA; V: TRBV15; size: NA; J: TRBJ2-7